Below, 14 T cell receptor beta chains from the same sample are listed, as sequenced in a study of cytomegalovirus exposure and HLA in healthy donors. Both 60 Vbeta primers and 13 Jbeta primers went into the PCR. Using immunoSEQ multiplex PCR, the repertoire was profiled, and TCRdb retains in-frame clones only, with some absent. The sample contains 60,000 to 80,000 clones, 70% to 85% of which appear only once. The material sequenced was PBMCs. The receptors were gathered from a woman in her 30s in good health and CMV-seronegative.

V usage is TRBV27 and J usage is TRBJ2-7, with TRBD2 matching over 7 bases. The V segment lost 4 bases and the J segment 0 bases; nucleotides outside the gene matches: 12. Per the germline V gene, CDR1 is MNHEY and CDR2 is SMNVEV (reference sequence). The CDR3 is 17 residues long. The CDR3 here is CASSSKGRGFSSYEQYV. CDR3 nucleotide sequence: TGTGCCAGCAGTTCCAAGGGGCGGGGGTTCAGCTCCTACGAGCAGTACGTC.

The chain uses TRBV15 and TRBJ1-2, with TRBD1 matching 9 bases. Looked up from germline, CDR1 is LNHNV and CDR2 is YYDKDF (reference sequence). The ends lost 3 bases at V and 6 bases at J; junction bases unmatched: 8. The CDR3 is made up of 15 amino acids. The CDR3, as DNA: TGTGCCACCAGCAGGAATCTGGGACAGGGTCATGGCTACACCTTC. Translating gives CATSRNLGQGHGYTF.

This rearrangement joins TRBV11-2 to TRBJ2-3; D is undetermined. V lost 0 bases, J lost 4 bases, and 5 bases lay in between. The CDR3 runs 13 residues. Germline CDR1 and CDR2: SGHAT and FQNNGV. Written as DNA, the CDR3 is TGTGCCAGCAGCTTAGATCTTCCAGATACGCAGTATTTT. Residues: CASSLDLPDTQYF.

This clone was counted between two and nine times. This chain joins TRBV7-9 and TRBJ2-1, with 7 bases matching TRBD2. With 5 bases clipped from V and 0 bases from J, the junction kept 7 bases outside the gene matches. Germline loops: CDR1 SEHNR, CDR2 FQNEAQ (reference sequence). This CDR3 comprises 16 residues. CDR3: CASSLGRGNSYNEQFF. The CDR3 DNA sequence: TGTGCCAGCAGCCTGGGGCGGGGGAACTCCTACAATGAGCAGTTCTTC.

The genes are TRBV7-2 and TRBJ2-6, with 7 bases identical to TRBD1. This CDR3 spans 16 amino acids. After removal of 5 bases from V and 1 base from J, the junction contained 5 bases not matched to a gene. The germline gives CDR1 SGHTA, CDR2 FQGNSA. The CDR3 DNA reads TGTGCCAGCAGCCTAGAGGGGGCTTCTGGGGCCAACGTCCTGACTTTC. Amino acids: CASSLEGASGANVLTF.

This clone was seen only a few times. The rearrangement links TRBV18 to TRBJ1-5; a possible D gene is TRBD1 (5 bases). CDR3 size: 12 residues. CDR1 KGHSH and CDR2 LQKENI come from the germline V gene. Trimming took off 6 bases at V and 5 bases at J, with 8 bases between the two ends. CDR3 bases: TGTGCCAGCTCCCCGGGGGATCAGCCCCAGCATTTT. Its translation is CASSPGDQPQHF.

CDR3 in amino acids: CASTYRGGGYTEAFF. The CDR3, as DNA: TGTGCCAGCACTTACCGGGGTGGGGGGTACACTGAAGCTTTCTTT. This chain connects TRBV11-2 to TRBJ1-1; weak D call: TRBD1 (5 bases). V dropped 7 bases and J dropped 3 bases, with 18 bases sitting between them. The CDR3 covers 15 residues. Germline assignment: CDR1 SGHAT and CDR2 FQNNGV. The full variable domain, completed using reference TRBV11-2 and TRBJ1-1, is EAGVAQSPRYKIIEKRQSVAFWCNPISGHATLYWYQQILGQGPKLLIQFQNNGVVDDSQLPKDRFSAERLKGVDSTLKIQPAKLEDSAVYLCASTYRGGGYTEAFFGQGTRLTVV.

The chain couples TRBV11-1 to TRBJ2-5, with D tentatively TRBD1 (5 bases). V shed 1 base and J shed 1 base, with 7 bases lying between them. CDR3 length: 14 amino acids. Per germline, CDR1 SGHAT and CDR2 FQDESV (reference sequence). The CDR3 bases are TGTGCCAGCAGCTTAGTGGGGCCCCAAGAGACCCAGTACTTC. It encodes CASSLVGPQETQYF.

V is TRBV7-2 and J is TRBJ2-1; D gene uncertain. V gave up 4 bases and J gave up 5 bases, with 9 bases separating them. Germline loops: CDR1 SGHTA, CDR2 FQGNSA. The CDR3 sequence is 13 residues long. For the CDR3, the DNA is TGTGCCAGCAGCTCATCTTACAACAATGAGCAGTTCTTC. This encodes CASSSSYNNEQFF.

This sequence joins TRBV9 and TRBJ1-2, with D maybe TRBD1 (5 bases). The length of the CDR3 is 14 residues. Germline V gene lookup returns CDR1 SGDLS and CDR2 YYNGEE. Trimming pared 0 bases from V and 6 bases from J, leaving 12 bases between. CDR3 loop: CASSVDGAYNGYTF. The DNA of the CDR3 is TGTGCCAGCAGCGTAGATGGGGCCTACAATGGCTACACCTTC.

This chain links TRBV9 with TRBJ2-3; 11 nucleotides agree with TRBD2. V shed 2 bases and J 2 bases; nucleotides not matched to a gene: 7. CDR1 SGDLS and CDR2 YYNGEE come from the germline V gene. CDR3 length: 17 amino acids. CDR3 sequence reads: CASSVFGLAGPTDTQYF. CDR3 DNA: TGTGCCAGCAGCGTCTTTGGACTAGCGGGCCCCACAGATACGCAGTATTTT.

The genes are TRBV28 and TRBJ1-1, with 8 nucleotides matching TRBD1. J was trimmed by 1 base and V by 8 bases; bases with no gene match: 9. CDR1 and CDR2 from the germline V gene are MDHEN and SYDVKM. The CDR3 loop spans 15 amino acids. The CDR3 here is CASDTPGQENTEAFF. The DNA of the CDR3 is TGTGCCAGCGACACACCGGGACAGGAGAACACTGAAGCTTTCTTT.

The rearrangement uses TRBV6-6 and TRBJ2-5; TRBD2 might be the D (6 bases). Germline-derived CDR1 and CDR2 are MNHNY and SVGAGI (reference sequence). The ends were cut back, 10 bases at V and 2 bases at J, with 17 bases in the middle. The CDR3 extends over 14 amino acids. The DNA of the CDR3 is TGTGCCATCCAGCTCGGGAGAAGTCAAGAGACCCAGTACTTC. It is translated as CAIQLGRSQETQYF.

The V and J genes are TRBV5-1 and TRBJ2-7; no reliable D call. CDR3 length equals 12 residues. Deletions cut 5 bases from V and 2 bases from J, with 8 bases between. Germline lookup yields CDR1 SGHRS and CDR2 YFSETQ. This CDR3 is CASSSDTYEQYF. The DNA of the CDR3 is TGCGCCAGCAGTTCTGACACCTACGAGCAGTACTTC. Complete variable domain (other parts from reference TRBV5-1 and TRBJ2-7): KAGVTQTPRYLIKTRGQQVTLSCSPISGHRSVSWYQQTPGQGLQFLFEYFSETQRNKGNFPGRFSGRQFSNSRSEMNVSTLELGDSALYLCASSSDTYEQYFGPGTRLTVT.